This T cell receptor (beta chain) was identified in a study of T cell responses to AZD1222 COVID-19 vaccine. This table comes from immunoSEQ multiplex PCR, and its TCRdb copy is limited to in-frame clones, with some not included. Of approximately 190,000 clones in the sample, approximately 91% were seen once. Concerning this clone: Its specificity is unknown.

Overall study results and limits: Most donors were white British, females outnumbered males, and clonal diversity was possibly underestimated. Spike-spanning, vaccine-associated CD4 TCRs were dominant at 160-218 and 743-854. At study baseline, merely five or six AZD1222 recipients were seropositive. Spike-specific TCR breadth and depth rose after two AZD1222 doses.

The TCR sequence derives from an adult in good health. This specimen was peripheral blood, taken on day 0 of AZD1222 vaccination.

The CDR3 DNA reads TGTGCCACCAGCAGACGGCAGGGCAGGGGAGGGGATGGCTACACCTTC. The encoded protein is CATSRRQGRGGDGYTF. The J gene is TRBJ1-2, the V gene TRBV15; a possible D gene is TRBD1 (6 bases). Trimming took 2 bases from V and 6 from J, leaving 19 bases between them. The germline gives CDR1 LNHNV, CDR2 YYDKDF (reference sequence). The CDR3 is 16 amino acids.